The entry below describes one TCR beta chain. Which antigen it targets is not known. Per-nucleotide qualities are absent, and no much larger clonotype sits a single base away. At diagnosis, peripheral blood, uninvolved tumor-adjacent lung and tumor were collected and stored as a combination of fresh-frozen and FFPE material. For TCR repertoire profiling, blood samples were analyzed as peripheral blood mononuclear cells. The data belong to a study of T cells in localized non-small cell lung cancer (dated by TCRdb to about 2020). Study-level background: T cell repertoires of fewer than 250 early-stage NSCLC patients were analyzed, with tumors being compared against uninvolved tumor-adjacent lungs. All 236 NSCLC patients in the cohort were treatment-naive and had localized lung tumors that were resected. A mean age of around 69 years was recorded for the NSCLC patients, of whom 120 to 150 were male and about 100 were female.

The CDR3 runs 13 residues from the cysteine to the phenylalanine. Only the CDR3 portion is preserved as DNA: 39 bases, with reading frame beginning at the first base. CDR1 and CDR2, per the germline V gene, are MGHDK and SYGVNS. V loses 2 bases, J loses 7 bases, and the germline ends lie 11 bases apart. TCR beta CDR3 regions were sequenced from DNA using the immunoSEQ Assay. In the source study's methods: T cell density was computed as TCR beta template counts normalized to usable DNA estimated by amplifying housekeeping genes. The preseqR package was used to estimate richness by extrapolating to 400,000 templates for PBMC samples and to 120,000 templates for tissue samples. Clonality was defined by subtracting Pielou's evenness from one. Differential abundance testing on productive amino-acid clonotypes, with a minimum total count of 5 and an alpha of 0.1, was used to identify tissue-enriched TCRs. The Jaccard Index and the Morisita Overlap Index were used to quantify repertoire overlap between compartments. GLIPH clustered TCR beta CDR3s with public tetramer-defined viral CDR3s; viral motifs required at least three viral sequences plus V-gene enrichment. TCRdb took this table from immuneACCESS and kept in-frame rearrangements with V and J called. Such tables lack part of the clones; where checked against another copy, unresolved V genes explain under half of the gap, and the rest is unexplained. The DNA was the basis for D and trimming; V, J and clone size are from that table. Across this sample there are about 40,000 clones, with 75% to 95% seen only once. Clones ranked in the top ten supply about 10% of the sample.

The paper's findings and limits, for the study overall: A median of roughly 50 of the top 100 tumor clones turned up in the paired uninvolved adjacent lung, and 25 to 35 of those clones also ranked among the top 100 of that same adjacent lung. Longer overall survival was associated with higher blood T cell density, whereas shorter survival was associated with higher adjacent-lung clonality. Because the study design was exploratory, TCR variables were selected using unadjusted p-values without false-discovery rate correction. Because multi-region sequencing of the tumors was not done, intratumor heterogeneity could not be ruled out. Uninvolved tumor-adjacent lung showed the highest T cell clonality, higher than tumor, which suggests more focused antigenic responses in the uninvolved tumor-adjacent lung.

The chain uses TRBV25-1 and TRBJ2-5, and TRBD2 may be the D gene, going by 5 matching bases. This TCR was sampled from a woman between 35 and 70 years old with stage II lung adenocarcinoma. The source was PBMCs, collected before any cancer treatment. The CDR3 here reads CASSEVEGGTQYF. In nucleotides, the sequence is TGTGCCAGCAGTGAAGTAGAGGGCGGGACCCAGTACTTC.